This T cell receptor (beta chain) is drawn from a study of CD8+ T cells in alopecia areata. V lost 0 bases and J lost 7, with 11 bases in between. CDR3 length: 15 residues. The germline V gene has CDR1 SGHRS and CDR2 YFSETQ. This clone has a single count. As the sequencing template, cDNA was produced by extracting RNA and reverse transcribing it. The repertoire was sequenced with immunoSEQ multiplex PCR; TCRdb's copy has only in-frame clones and lacks some. The table has 150,000 to 200,000 clones, 60% to 75% seen once. Treatment specified: oral pan-JAK inhibitor, 5-10 mg twice daily. The receptor was isolated from a human donor with alopecia areata. The gene calls are TRBV5-1 and TRBJ1-6; no definite D call. Material: CD4+ T cells sorted from blood, obtained at week 24, from a patient treated with tofacitinib. The CDR3 is CASSLGARRNSPLHF. DNA of the CDR3: TGCGCCAGCAGCTTGGGCGCCAGGAGAAATTCACCCCTCCACTTT.